These T cell receptor beta chains were read from a single sample in a study of CD8 T cells in Susac syndrome. Via MiXCR, TCRdb re-called the immunoSEQ multiplex PCR reads, giving one row per CDR3 protein. The sample lists 200,000 to 250,000 distinct CDR3 sequences; about 90% were seen once. Sequenced: CD8+ T cells from PBMCs. The receptors shown here come from a human donor with multiple sclerosis. Both conserved end residues are part of each CDR3. D genes are given only for firm matches. A clone size is listed for some rows: how often the clone was seen (once, few, many), or a class if it is expanded.

TRBV4-1	TRBJ2-7	.	.	TGCGCCAGCACCTCGGACTCGGGCGAGCAGTACTTC	CASTSDSGEQYF
TRBV20-1	TRBJ2-7	.	TRBD1	TGCAGTGCTACCTTACTAGTCAAGGGGGCTAGGGACTCCTACGAGCAGTACTTC	CSATLLVKGARDSYEQYF
TRBV5-1	TRBJ2-7	.	.	TGCGCCAGCAGCTTGGGGACAGACGGTTACGAGCAGTACTTC	CASSLGTDGYEQYF
TRBV19	TRBJ1-1	.	TRBD1	TGTGCCAGTAGTATGGGGACAGGGCCCACTGAAGCTTTCTTT	CASSMGTGPTEAFF
TRBV14	TRBJ2-2	.	.	TGTGCCAGCAGCCAAGGTGGGCCTTTCCTGGCCGGGGAGCTGTTTTTT	CASSQGGPFLAGELFF
TRBV6-2/TRBV6-3	TRBJ1-1	.	.	TGTGCCAGCTACCTCGCTGGGGCAGGGCCTACGAACACTGAAGCTTTCTTT	CASYLAGAGPTNTEAFF
TRBV12-3/TRBV12-4	TRBJ2-4	.	.	TGTGCCAGCAGTTTCGATGGCCCACCCCACATTCAGTACTTC	CASSFDGPPHIQYF
TRBV4-1	TRBJ2-7	.	.	TGCGCCAGCAGCCAAGATGAGCTAGCCTACGAGCAGTACTTC	CASSQDELAYEQYF
TRBV12-3/TRBV12-4	TRBJ2-1	.	.	TGTGCCAGCAGTGTTCTCGGTGGGATCCATGAGCAGTTCTTC	CASSVLGGIHEQFF
TRBV7-9	TRBJ2-5	once	.	TGTGCCAGCAGCCCCCCCGGAGGGGTAGAGACCCAGTACTTC	CASSPPGGVETQYF